The 8 T cell receptor beta chains listed next were all sequenced from one sample in a study of metastatic and nonmetastatic thyroid tumors. Among the patients, none had received any treatment before thyroid surgery. Via MiXCR, TCRdb re-called the PCR reads. The sample includes just over 20,000 clones, approximately 12% seen only once; the top ten take approximately 25%. Sequenced material: blood. The source is a female donor with papillary thyroid cancer or a benign thyroid nodule (not recorded which). Some clones in this sample may be carry-over from other donors' samples.

This clone turned up a few times. The junction departs from the called germline gene at one end, perhaps through a read error. The J gene is TRBJ2-2, the V gene TRBV6-6; tentatively, D is TRBD2 (6 bases). The CDR3 extends over 16 amino acids. Germline CDR1 and CDR2: MNHNY and SVGAGI (reference sequence). The DNA for the CDR3 is TGTGCCAGCAGTTACTCCGTGACCCTTAGCACCGGGGGGCTGTTTTTT. This codes for CASSYSVTLSTGGLFF.

At least ten counts were recorded for this clone. This CDR3 is CASSQEVGGAYNEQFF. The CDR3 coding sequence is TGTGCCAGCAGCCAAGAAGTAGGGGGGGCCTACAATGAGCAGTTCTTC. The V and J genes are TRBV3-1 and TRBJ2-1; D may be TRBD2 (7 bases). Germline assignment: CDR1 LGHDT and CDR2 YNNKEL (reference sequence). The CDR3 is made up of 16 amino acids. V dropped 0 bases and J dropped 2 bases, with 11 bases sitting between them.

This clone was detected ten times or more. The chain has TRBV29-1 and TRBJ2-3; a weak D match, TRBD1 (6 bases). The CDR3 length is 14 residues. V lost 6 bases and J 5 bases, leaving 18 bases between the germline ends. CDR1 SQVTM and CDR2 ANQGSEA come from the germline V gene. DNA for the CDR3: TGCAGCGTCCGGACGGACAGCATCCAAGATACGCAGTATTTT. This translates into CSVRTDSIQDTQYF.

This clone was picked up a small number of times. V is TRBV6-4 and J is TRBJ1-2; possible D gene TRBD1, 5 bases. The germline V gene has CDR1 MRHNA and CDR2 SNTAGT. The CDR3 runs 18 residues. Deletions cut 6 bases from V and 4 bases from J, with 27 bases between. CDR3 protein: CASSSKKVGGVVPYGYTF. The CDR3 coding sequence is TGTGCCAGCAGCTCAAAAAAGGTGGGGGGGGTCGTTCCCTATGGCTACACCTTC.

This clone occurred many times. This chain connects TRBV6-2 or TRBV6-3 to TRBJ2-1; the D gene is possibly TRBD1 (6 bases). The germline V gene has CDR1 MNHEY and CDR2 SVGEGT. The CDR3 runs 18 residues. Between the trimmed V and J ends, which lost 8 bases and 5 bases, there was a span of 28 bases. The CDR3, as DNA: TGTGCCAGCCAACAGGGCCCCTGGCGGCCAGGGCGAAACAATGAGCAGTTCTTC. This gives the protein CASQQGPWRPGRNNEQFF.

This clone was counted at least ten times. Additional DNA sequences in this sample encode the identical CDR3. This chain links TRBV5-1 with TRBJ1-3; D gene unclear. The length of the CDR3 is 13 residues. CDR1 and CDR2 from the germline V gene are SGHRS and YFSETQ. V lost 2 bases and J 4 bases, leaving 7 bases between the germline ends. CDR3 sequence reads: CASSLGPGNTIYF. CDR3 in DNA: TGCGCCAGCAGCTTAGGGCCCGGAAACACCATATATTTT. The full variable domain, completed using reference TRBV5-1 and TRBJ1-3, is KAGVTQTPRYLIKTRGQQVTLSCSPISGHRSVSWYQQTPGQGLQFLFEYFSETQRNKGNFPGRFSGRQFSNSRSEMNVSTLELGDSALYLCASSLGPGNTIYFGEGSWLTVV.

The chain uses TRBV7-2 and TRBJ2-7, with 11 nucleotides matching TRBD2. Germline V gene lookup returns CDR1 SGHTA and CDR2 FQGNSA. The CDR3 loop spans 14 amino acids. V lost 6 bases to trimming and J lost 1 base; unmatched junction nucleotides: 2. The CDR3 loop is CASRPSGGSYEQYF. The CDR3 nucleotides are TGTGCCAGCAGACCTAGCGGGGGGTCCTACGAGCAGTACTTC.

CDR3 in DNA: TGTGCCAGCAGCTTATCCGTGTGTTTAGGCTACACCTTC. It specifies CASSLSVCLGYTF. V gene TRBV7-8 combines with J gene TRBJ1-2; D uncertain. Trimming removed 2 bases at V and 8 bases at J, with 12 bases between. CDR3 length: 13 residues. The V gene's germline CDR1 is SGHVS and CDR2 FQNEAQ.